Following are 9 T cell receptor beta chains from one sample sequenced in a study of blood T cells in healthy people across ages. A J-beta primer mix and a sample-barcoded 5' primer were used in a second PCR of about 6 to 12 cycles. TCRdb re-derived calls from the 5' RACE reads in MiXCR, one entry per CDR3 protein. The repertoire consists of 700,000 to 900,000 distinct CDR3 sequences, with about 53% occurring once and the leading ten covering approximately 40%. The sequenced sample consisted of blood. These receptors came from a man older than 75 in good health.

The chain combines TRBV28 with TRBJ2-5; 7 positions agree with TRBD2. The J call may be faulty, since TRBJ2-7 better matches the DNA end. The CDR3 contains 14 residues. Germline CDR1 is MDHEN and CDR2 is SYDVKM. The CDR3, as DNA: TGTGCCAGCAGTTTTAGCCTAGCGGTATACGAGCAGTACTTC. Translation gives CASSFSLAVYEQYF.

This chain links TRBV5-1 with TRBJ2-5, with D possibly TRBD2 on 6 matching bases. The CDR3 sequence is 14 residues long. Trimming left V 4 bases short and J 0 bases short, with 10 bases between. Germline V gene lookup returns CDR1 SGHRS and CDR2 YFSETQ. The CDR3 loop reads CASSPSGDQETQYF. CDR3 nucleotide sequence: TGCGCCAGCAGCCCCTCGGGGGACCAAGAGACCCAGTACTTC. The full variable domain, rest sourced from reference TRBV5-1 and TRBJ2-5, is KAGVTQTPRYLIKTRGQQVTLSCSPISGHRSVSWYQQTPGQGLQFLFEYFSETQRNKGNFPGRFSGRQFSNSRSEMNVSTLELGDSALYLCASSPSGDQETQYFGPGTRLLVL.

The chain employs TRBV20-1 and TRBJ2-1; perhaps D is TRBD1 or TRBD2 (5 bases each). The CDR3 covers 13 residues. Per the germline V gene, CDR1 is DFQATT and CDR2 is SNEGSKA (reference sequence). V was shortened by 6 bases and J by 5 bases, with 14 bases between the two germline ends. The CDR3 bases are TGCAGTGCCAATGAGGGGCGGCACAATGAGCAGTTCTTC. Protein sequence: CSANEGRHNEQFF.

J is TRBJ1-1 and V is TRBV28; D is possibly TRBD1 (5 bases). V lost 6 bases, J lost 0 bases, and 14 bases lay in between. The germline V gene encodes CDR1 MDHEN and CDR2 SYDVKM. This CDR3 spans 15 amino acids. The CDR3: CASSRGGNLNTEAFF. The CDR3 region has the DNA TGTGCCAGCAGCCGTGGGGGGAACTTGAACACTGAAGCTTTCTTT.

The rearrangement links TRBV7-9 to TRBJ1-5; D is undetermined. The germline V gene encodes CDR1 SEHNR and CDR2 FQNEAQ (reference sequence). The germline V and J ends were trimmed by 5 bases and 6 bases, with 14 bases remaining between them. CDR3 length equals 14 residues. CDR3 amino acids: CASSPSGVGQPQHF. CDR3 in DNA: TGTGCCAGCAGCCCCAGTGGTGTGGGTCAGCCCCAGCATTTT.

This clonotype was seen repeatedly, ten times or more. V is TRBV29-1 and J is TRBJ2-7; D may be TRBD1 (5 bases). CDR3 length: 15 amino acids. Trimming stripped 3 bases from V and 1 base from J, with 16 bases between. CDR1 is SQVTM, CDR2 ANQGSEA, per germline. CDR3 coding DNA: TGCAGCGTTGAGGTGCAGGGCACGAATTCCTACGAGCAGTACTTC. Amino acid sequence: CSVEVQGTNSYEQYF.

This clonotype was observed a single time. V is TRBV7-2 and J is TRBJ2-7, with D unresolved. The germline CDR1 and CDR2 sequences are SGHTA and FQGNSA. This CDR3 region has 14 residues. V was shortened by 5 bases and J by 6 bases, with 17 bases between the two germline ends. CDR3 sequence: CASSRGPTFFEQYF. The CDR3 bases are TGTGCCAGCAGCCGTGGCCCGACATTCTTCGAGCAGTACTTC.

This sequence joins TRBV29-1 and TRBJ2-1, with a tentative D call TRBD2 (5 bases). TRBJ2-7 matches the DNA end more closely, so the J call is doubtful. Looked up from germline, CDR1 is SQVTM and CDR2 is ANQGSEA. This CDR3 has 13 amino acids. CDR3 loop: CSVVGLTYNEQYF. The CDR3, as DNA: TGCAGCGTTGTAGGACTCACCTACAATGAGCAGTACTTC.

V and J are TRBV15 and TRBJ2-3; TRBD2 aligns across 11 bases. The CDR3 length is 14 residues. The germline V gene encodes CDR1 LNHNV and CDR2 YYDKDF (reference sequence). V dropped 6 bases and J dropped 14; count of bases not matched to a gene: 13. The CDR3 loop is CATSSGREHRYAYF. The CDR3 DNA reads as TGTGCCACCAGTAGCGGGAGGGAGCACAGATACGCGTATTTT. The complete variable domain, with remaining parts taken from reference TRBV15 and TRBJ2-3, reads DAMVIQNPRYQVTQFGKPVTLSCSQTLNHNVMYWYQQKSSQAPKLLFHYYDKDFNNEADTPDNFQSRRPNTSFCFLDIRSPGLGDTAMYLCATSSGREHRYAYFGPGTRLTVL.